Below, 9 T cell receptor beta chains from the same sample are listed, as sequenced in a study of blood T cell repertoires in COVID-19. The method was immunoSEQ multiplex PCR; TCRdb's version includes in-frame clones alone and lacks a portion of them. This sample has fewer than 45,000 clones; around four fifths occur once, and the top ten carry around 4.8%. Input material: peripheral blood. All receptors come from a man in his fifties with active COVID-19.

This sequence joins TRBV28 and TRBJ1-1; no firm D call. Germline CDR1 is MDHEN and CDR2 is SYDVKM. The CDR3 covers 12 residues. The CDR3 sequence is CLIEGIYGEAFF. The CDR3 region has the DNA TGTCTTATCGAAGGCATTTACGGGGAGGCTTTCTTT.

The chain employs TRBV6-5 and TRBJ1-2; 9 nucleotides align to TRBD1. In germline, CDR1 is MNHEY, CDR2 SVGAGI. The CDR3 is 15 amino acids. Trimming at V came to 5 bases and at J to 5 bases, leaving 9 bases not matched to a gene. CDR3 residues: CASSTRTGDGYGYTF. DNA of the CDR3: TGTGCCAGCAGTACCAGGACAGGGGACGGGTATGGCTACACCTTC.

The genes are TRBV7-6 and TRBJ1-6; 7 bases are a match to TRBD1. The germline gives CDR1 SGHVS, CDR2 FNYEAQ. The CDR3 totals 15 residues. The V gene end was trimmed by 5 bases and the J gene end by 7 bases; junction bases not matched to a gene: 8. CDR3 amino acids: CASSKTGQLNSPLHF. DNA for the CDR3: TGTGCCAGCAGCAAAACGGGACAGTTAAATTCACCCCTCCACTTT.

V and J are TRBV28 and TRBJ2-3; D perhaps matches TRBD2 (7 bases). The CDR3 length is 13 residues. V lost 8 bases, J lost 0 bases, and 9 bases lay in between. Germline V gene lookup returns CDR1 MDHEN and CDR2 SYDVKM. The CDR3 DNA sequence: TGTGCCAGCTGCGGGGGCAGCACAGATACGCAGTATTTT. Its translation: CASCGGSTDTQYF.

The V call is TRBV29-1, the J call TRBJ2-2, with 7 positions matching TRBD1. The CDR3 sequence is 13 residues long. The V gene's germline CDR1 is SQVTM and CDR2 ANQGSEA. The J segment lost 3 bases and the V segment lost 7 bases, leaving 5 bases of the junction unmatched. The CDR3 DNA reads as TGCAGCGGGACGCAGGGGGACACCGGGGAGCTGTTTTTT. Translating gives CSGTQGDTGELFF.

This chain uses TRBV6-5 with TRBJ1-5; D ambiguous. CDR1 and CDR2 from the germline V gene are MNHEY and SVGAGI. V was shortened by 8 bases and J by 6 bases, with 14 bases between the two germline ends. This CDR3 spans 13 amino acids. In nucleotides, the CDR3 is TGTGCCAGCGGCTGGGCCGAGGGTCAGCCCCAGCATTTT. The encoded protein is CASGWAEGQPQHF.

The chain has TRBV2 and TRBJ2-3; a weak D match, TRBD1 (5 bases). The CDR3 consists of 14 residues. Germline CDR1 and CDR2: SNHLY and FYNNEI. Between the trimmed V and J ends, which lost 3 bases and 10 bases, there was a span of 17 bases. DNA for the CDR3: TGTGCCAGCAGTGAGGGGCCGGCCCTGGTGGCGCAGTATTTT. It translates to CASSEGPALVAQYF.

The V and J genes are TRBV6-5 and TRBJ2-7, with 8 bases lining up with TRBD2. This CDR3 comprises 16 residues. CDR1 and CDR2 (germline): MNHEY, SVGAGI. V was pared by 4 bases and J by 5 bases, with 13 bases of the junction left unmatched. CDR3 DNA sequence: TGTGCCAGCAGTTCCACTAGAGCGGGGGCCTCTAACGAGCAGTACTTC. Translating it yields CASSSTRAGASNEQYF.

The chain joins TRBV6-5 to TRBJ2-3; 12 bases align to TRBD2. Germline trimming cut 6 bases from V and 6 bases from J; bases unmatched to any gene: 7. Per the germline V gene, CDR1 is MNHEY and CDR2 is SVGAGI. CDR3 length: 15 residues. CDR3 bases: TGTGCCAGCAGACGAGGACTAGCGGGATATGATACGCAGTATTTT. It codes for CASRRGLAGYDTQYF.